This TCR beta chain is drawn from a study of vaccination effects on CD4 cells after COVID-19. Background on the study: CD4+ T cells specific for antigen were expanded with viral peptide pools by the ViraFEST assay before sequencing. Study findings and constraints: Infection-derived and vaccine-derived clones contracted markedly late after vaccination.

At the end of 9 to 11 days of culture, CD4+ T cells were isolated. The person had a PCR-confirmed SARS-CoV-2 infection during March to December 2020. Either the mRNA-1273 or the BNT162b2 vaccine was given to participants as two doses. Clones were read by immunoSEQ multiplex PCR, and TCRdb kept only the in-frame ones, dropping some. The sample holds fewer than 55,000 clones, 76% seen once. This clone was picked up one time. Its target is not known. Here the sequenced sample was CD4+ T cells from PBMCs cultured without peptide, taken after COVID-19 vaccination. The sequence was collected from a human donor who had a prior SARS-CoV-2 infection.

CDR3 DNA: TGTGCCAGCGTAGCCTTAAGAGCGAACTATGGCTACACCTTC. Translating gives CASVALRANYGYTF. The genes are TRBV6-5 and TRBJ1-2, with D uncertain. V lost 8 bases and J 2 bases, leaving 15 bases between the germline ends. The CDR3 has 14 residues. The germline CDR1 and CDR2 sequences are MNHEY and SVGAGI.